This TCR beta chain was sequenced during a study of blood T cell repertoires in COVID-19. On the study more broadly: Donors in the United States, Italy and Spain gave samples during acute or convalescent COVID-19. Sources were T cells, B-cell-depleted T cells, or PBMCs; the material itself was cDNA or gDNA.

In the source study's methods: Reference gene primer amplification gave estimated nucleated cell counts. Here immunoSEQ multiplex PCR was the method, and the copy in TCRdb shows in-frame clones only, minus some. V, J and clone size are those of that table, while D and trimming were read from the DNA. Of about 26,000 clones in the sample, 80% to 95% were seen once. The CDR3 totals 15 residues. With 0 bases removed from V and 6 bases from J, the gap between germline ends came to 15 bases. CDR1 is SGHRS and CDR2 is YFSETQ in the germline V gene. This clonotype was obtained from a human donor in a cohort sampled during active COVID-19. This chain connects TRBV5-1 to TRBJ1-2; D gene ambiguous. Specimen: peripheral blood. The DNA for the CDR3 is TGCGCCAGCAGCTTGGGTGCCTCTCTCGACAATGGCTACACCTTC. Amino acid sequence: CASSLGASLDNGYTF.